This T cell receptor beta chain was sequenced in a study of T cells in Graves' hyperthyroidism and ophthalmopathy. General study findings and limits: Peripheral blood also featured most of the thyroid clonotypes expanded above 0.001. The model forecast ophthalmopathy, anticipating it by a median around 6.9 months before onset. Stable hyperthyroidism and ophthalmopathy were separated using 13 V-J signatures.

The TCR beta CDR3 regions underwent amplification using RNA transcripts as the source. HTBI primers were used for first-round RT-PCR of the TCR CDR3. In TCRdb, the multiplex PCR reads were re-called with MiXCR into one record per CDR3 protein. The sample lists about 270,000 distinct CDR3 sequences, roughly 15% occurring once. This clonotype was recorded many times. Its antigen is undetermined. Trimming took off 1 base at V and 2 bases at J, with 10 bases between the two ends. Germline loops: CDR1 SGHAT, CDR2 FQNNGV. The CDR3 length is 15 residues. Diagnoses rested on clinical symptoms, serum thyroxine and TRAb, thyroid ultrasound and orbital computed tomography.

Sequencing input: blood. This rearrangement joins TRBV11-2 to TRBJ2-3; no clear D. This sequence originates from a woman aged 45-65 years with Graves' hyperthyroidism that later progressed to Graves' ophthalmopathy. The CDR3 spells CASSLGAYYTDTQYF. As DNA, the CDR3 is TGTGCCAGCAGCTTAGGGGCTTATTACACAGATACGCAGTATTTT.